This T cell receptor beta chain is from a study of cytomegalovirus exposure and HLA in healthy donors. Study-wide findings and caveats: It was reported that TCR beta sequences correctly inferred the HLA-A and HLA-B alleles for most subjects. Reports described diagnosis of cytomegalovirus status by the classifier as highly specific and sensitive.

Concerning this clone: Its specificity is not known.

PCR involved 60 Vbeta and 13 Jbeta primers. Method: immunoSEQ multiplex PCR; TCRdb's copy keeps in-frame clones and lacks some. The profile shows over 150,000 clones, around four fifths of them singletons. This CDR3 contains 14 residues. The ends were cut back, 7 bases at V and 4 bases at J, with 15 bases in the middle. From germline, CDR1 is SGHVS and CDR2 FNYEAQ. The V call is TRBV7-6, the J call TRBJ2-3; the D gene is possibly TRBD2 (6 bases). The receptor's source is a girl aged 10 to 17 in good health and CMV-seropositive. Material for sequencing was PBMCs. Here the CDR3 reads CASTLGRGADTQYF. The CDR3 coding sequence is TGTGCCAGCACCCTAGGGCGGGGTGCAGATACGCAGTATTTT.